This TCR beta chain was found in a study of blood T cell repertoires in COVID-19. Whole-study context: There were acute and convalescent COVID-19 samples, and they came from the United States, Italy and Spain. In each case, the material was cDNA or gDNA derived from T cells, B-cell-depleted T cells, or PBMCs.

In the original analysis: Counts of nucleated cells, estimated from reference gene primer amplification, were obtained. Assay: immunoSEQ multiplex PCR; the TCRdb copy retains only in-frame clones and omits some. V and J calls and clone size follow that table, whereas D and trimming were derived from the DNA. The table shows around 47,000 clones, with approximately 85% occurring only once. Patients at the Seattle site were enrolled during active infection and followed longitudinally. V shed 5 bases, J shed 4 bases, and the junction held 3 bases outside the gene matches. The CDR3 is 13 residues long. Germline CDR1 SGHAT, CDR2 FQNNGV.

The receptor's source is an elderly woman with COVID-19, enrolled during active disease. Sequencing used peripheral blood. The chain has TRBV11-2 and TRBJ1-2; 8 bases map to TRBD1. The CDR3 loop is CASSPDRGYGYTF. The CDR3 DNA sequence: TGTGCCAGCAGCCCCGACAGGGGCTATGGCTACACCTTC.